The T cell receptor beta chain described here comes from a study of shared clonotypes between healthy human individuals. Germline CDR1 and CDR2: SEHNR and FQNEAQ (reference sequence). V was cut by 1 base and J by 9 bases, with 10 bases left in between. This CDR3 has 14 amino acids. Study outcomes and limitations: Sampling involved blood alone; tissue repertoires likely differ.

As for this clone: Antigen: not known.

TCRdb keeps only in-frame clones here, not all; method: immunoSEQ multiplex PCR. The table shows approximately 1.1 million clones, with more than 75% occurring only once. The study drew its donors from healthy HIV-negative adults without recent acute infections or vaccinations. Into CD45RA+ naive and CD45RA-negative memory subsets, the CD4+ cells were split. The sequenced sample was memory CD4+ T cells from PBMCs. Subset meaning: CD45RA-negative fraction. This TCR derives from a young man in good health. Some clones in this sample may be carry-over from other donors' samples. The chain couples TRBV7-9 to TRBJ1-6; maybe TRBD1 (5 bases). CDR3 sequence (DNA): TGTGCCAGCAGCTTAGTGGCAGGGCCTTCACCCCTCCACTTT. Its protein product is CASSLVAGPSPLHF.